The 9 T cell receptor beta chains below all came from one sample that was sequenced in a study of T cell repertoires in cytomegalovirus infection. TCRdb used MiXCR to reprocess the reads, holding one entry per CDR3 protein. The sample has about 230,000 distinct CDR3 sequences; roughly 22% are singletons. Source material: CD8+ T cells from PBMCs. The receptors derive from a human donor in good health (CMV status not recorded). Some clones in this sample may be carry-over from other donors' samples.

This chain joins TRBV11-3 and TRBJ2-7; D ambiguous. V gave up 1 base and J gave up 4 bases, with 8 bases separating them. The germline CDR1 and CDR2 sequences are SGHNT and YENEEA. The CDR3 spans 13 residues. This CDR3 is CASSLAEHYEQYF. In DNA form, the CDR3 reads TGTGCCAGCAGCTTAGCCGAACATTACGAGCAGTACTTC. Combining the CDR3 with reference TRBV11-3 and TRBJ2-7 gives the whole variable domain EAGVVQSPRYKIIEKKQPVAFWCNPISGHNTLYWYLQNLGQGPELLIRYENEEAVDDSQLPKDRFSAERLKGVDSTLKIQPAELGDSAVYLCASSLAEHYEQYFGPGTRLTVT.

This clonotype came up a few times. The chain carries TRBV28 and TRBJ2-1, with TRBD2 identical over 15 bases. V was pared by 5 bases and J by 8 bases, with 10 bases of the junction left unmatched. The CDR3 runs 17 residues. Looked up from germline, CDR1 is MDHEN and CDR2 is SYDVKM. CDR3 in amino acids: CASSLVPGTSGGYEQFF. CDR3 sequence (DNA): TGTGCCAGCAGTCTTGTCCCCGGGACTAGCGGGGGGTATGAGCAGTTCTTC.

The sample holds a few counts of this clonotype. V usage is TRBV7-9 and J usage is TRBJ1-1; 8 bases are shared with TRBD1. The CDR3 covers 14 residues. Germline CDR1 is SEHNR and CDR2 is FQNEAQ (reference sequence). The ends lost 5 bases at V and 5 bases at J; junction bases unmatched: 7. CDR3 residues: CASSQQGVTTEAFF. CDR3 in DNA: TGTGCCAGCAGCCAACAGGGGGTCACAACTGAAGCTTTCTTT.

Turning to this clonotype: A read error may account for a junction end that differs from germline. The rearrangement joins TRBV11-1 to TRBJ2-1; 11 positions agree with TRBD2. Germline assignment: CDR1 SGHAT and CDR2 FQDESV (reference sequence). The CDR3 sequence is 14 residues long. CDR3: CASSVAGGQNEQFF. CDR3 in DNA: TGTGCCAGCAGCGTAGCGGGGGGGCAGAATGAGCAGTTCTTC.

In this sample, this clonotype turned up a few times. The V gene is TRBV28, the J gene TRBJ2-1, with 10 bases aligning to TRBD2. In germline, CDR1 is MDHEN, CDR2 SYDVKM. J gave up 5 bases and V 6 bases, and 13 bases lay outside the gene matches. This CDR3 has 17 amino acids. The CDR3, as DNA: TGTGCCAGCAGATTAGCGGGGGGAACTACTAGGGACAATGAGCAGTTCTTC. This encodes CASRLAGGTTRDNEQFF.

The table lists this clonotype with many counts. The rearrangement joins TRBV28 to TRBJ2-1; D is possibly TRBD2 (6 bases). Between the trimmed V and J ends, which lost 6 bases and 8 bases, there was a span of 17 bases. This CDR3 is 14 amino acids long. CDR1 is MDHEN, CDR2 SYDVKM, per germline. CDR3 sequence reads: CASSLRRGVDEQFF. CDR3 DNA: TGTGCCAGCAGCCTAAGGCGGGGAGTGGATGAGCAGTTCTTC.

Remarks on this clonotype: A much more abundant neighbour one base away suggests this may be a read error. The chain uses TRBV27 and TRBJ1-6; no firm D call. Germline V gene data show CDR1 as MNHEY and CDR2 as SMNVEV (reference sequence). There are 14 residues in the CDR3. Trimming stripped 2 bases from V and 4 bases from J, with 6 bases between. Written as DNA, the CDR3 is TGTGCCAGCAGTTTACAGGTTTATAATTCACCCCTCCACTTT. It is translated as CASSLQVYNSPLHF.

This clonotype was counted a few times. The chain carries TRBV24-1 and TRBJ2-1; D possibly matches TRBD1 or TRBD2 (5 bases each). V was clipped by 1 base and J by 9 bases, with 12 bases between them. From germline, CDR1 is KGHDR and CDR2 SFDVKD. The CDR3 is 14 residues long. CDR3 in DNA: TGTGCCACCAGTGATTTCCCCGGGGCAATTGAGCAGTTCTTC. Its translation is CATSDFPGAIEQFF.

The chain uses TRBV11-2 and TRBJ2-7; D may be TRBD2 (5 bases). Germline CDR1 and CDR2: SGHAT and FQNNGV. The V and J ends lost 5 bases and 1 base respectively, with 9 bases between them. The CDR3 length is 13 residues. The CDR3 sequence: CASSKTGSYEQYF. The CDR3 DNA sequence: TGTGCCAGCAGCAAGACGGGATCCTACGAGCAGTACTTC.